The 27 T cell receptor beta chains in this list originate from one sample, sequenced in a study of T cells in localized non-small cell lung cancer. Clones were read by immunoSEQ multiplex PCR, and TCRdb kept only the in-frame ones, dropping some. In the table there are some 30,000 clones, just over 85% of which are singletons. The material sequenced was peripheral blood, taken before any cancer treatment. Receptors were obtained from a male donor aged 60 or older with stage III lung adenocarcinoma.

The count of this clone is one. V usage is TRBV5-1 and J usage is TRBJ2-7; weak D call: TRBD1 (5 bases). This CDR3 comprises 14 residues. V gave up 2 bases and J gave up 6 bases, with 15 bases separating them. Germline lookup yields CDR1 SGHRS and CDR2 YFSETQ. The CDR3 loop reads CASSLNPRAREQYF. The CDR3 DNA reads as TGCGCCAGCAGCTTAAATCCCAGGGCTCGCGAGCAGTACTTC.

The rearrangement uses TRBV18 and TRBJ2-2; D not resolved. CDR3 length equals 13 residues. The ends were cut back, 3 bases at V and 5 bases at J, with 7 bases in the middle. Germline V gene data show CDR1 as KGHSH and CDR2 as LQKENI. The CDR3 sequence: CASSPRQTGELFF. The CDR3 bases are TGTGCCAGCTCACCCCGACAAACCGGGGAGCTGTTTTTT.

The rearrangement links TRBV7-3 to TRBJ2-3; D remains ambiguous. The CDR3 totals 13 residues. The V end lost 3 bases, the J end lost 1 base, and 5 bases lay between the germline ends. CDR1 and CDR2 from the germline V gene are SGHTA and FQGTGA. CDR3 protein: CASSLSGTDTQYF. The CDR3 DNA follows: TGTGCCAGCAGCTTGTCTGGCACAGATACGCAGTATTTT.

The chain joins TRBV4-2 to TRBJ1-1; D not resolved. From germline, CDR1 is LGHNA and CDR2 YNFKEQ. The V and J ends lost 4 bases and 3 bases respectively, with 21 bases between them. This CDR3 region has 17 residues. CDR3 bases: TGTGCCAGCAGCCCATTAACTTCAGTAGCCCTTTACACTGAAGCTTTCTTT. Protein sequence: CASSPLTSVALYTEAFF.

This clone was counted a few times. The chain couples TRBV9 to TRBJ1-2; 7 bases are shared with TRBD1. This CDR3 region has 13 residues. The V segment lost 0 bases and the J segment 7 bases; nucleotides outside the gene matches: 3. Germline CDR1 and CDR2: SGDLS and YYNGEE. CDR3 amino acids: CASSVEGGAGYTF. The CDR3 bases are TGTGCCAGCAGCGTAGAAGGGGGCGCTGGCTACACCTTC. The full variable domain, with the rest looked up from reference TRBV9 and TRBJ1-2, is DSGVTQTPKHLITATGQRVTLRCSPRSGDLSVYWYQQSLDQGLQFLIQYYNGEERAKGNILERFSAQQFPDLHSELNLSSLELGDSALYFCASSVEGGAGYTFGSGTRLTVV.

The chain recombines TRBV10-3 with TRBJ1-2; no clear D gene. The ends were cut back, 2 bases at V and 4 bases at J, with 11 bases in the middle. The germline V gene encodes CDR1 ENHRY and CDR2 SYGVKD. This CDR3 is built from 14 residues. CDR3 residues: CAISEDGNLYGYTF. CDR3 sequence (DNA): TGTGCCATCAGTGAGGACGGGAATCTCTATGGCTACACCTTC.

The chain has TRBV7-2 and TRBJ2-1, with TRBD2 as a possible D gene (5 bases). The ends were cut back, 6 bases at V and 7 bases at J, with 13 bases in the middle. Germline V gives CDR1 SGHTA, CDR2 FQGNSA. The CDR3 runs 13 residues. Written as DNA, the CDR3 is TGTGCCAGCAGTTCCGCCGGGGAGAATGAGCAGTTCTTC. Translating gives CASSSAGENEQFF.

This chain links TRBV6-5 with TRBJ1-3; D not resolved. The CDR3 runs 16 residues. Germline assignment: CDR1 MNHEY and CDR2 SVGAGI. V was trimmed by 0 bases and J by 0 bases, leaving 9 bases between them. CDR3 in amino acids: CASSYSLSVSGNTIYF. The CDR3 coding sequence is TGTGCCAGCAGTTACTCCCTCAGCGTCTCTGGAAACACCATATATTTT.

This clone was seen only once. This chain links TRBV9 with TRBJ2-2; 11 bases agree with TRBD2. CDR1 and CDR2 from the germline V gene are SGDLS and YYNGEE. The CDR3 consists of 16 residues. With 1 base clipped from V and 7 bases from J, the junction kept 6 bases outside the gene matches. The CDR3 DNA sequence: TGTGCCAGCAGCGTACTAGGACTAGCGGGTATCGGGGAGCTGTTTTTT. It translates to CASSVLGLAGIGELFF.

The chain uses TRBV4-2 and TRBJ2-7; no firm D call. This CDR3 region has 11 residues. The V and J ends lost 3 bases and 6 bases respectively, with 6 bases between them. Germline CDR1 reads LGHNA; CDR2 reads YNFKEQ. The CDR3 DNA follows: TGTGCCAGCAGCCAGGAACGCGAGCAGTACTTC. As protein: CASSQEREQYF.

The sample holds a few counts of this clone. The chain carries TRBV9 and TRBJ1-1; tentatively, D is TRBD1 (6 bases). Germline V gene data show CDR1 as SGDLS and CDR2 as YYNGEE. The CDR3 extends over 11 amino acids. The V end was cut by 3 bases, the J end by 7 bases, with 7 bases between. The chain's CDR3 is CASSGTDEAFF. The CDR3 coding sequence is TGTGCCAGCAGCGGGACAGATGAAGCTTTCTTT.

The V and J genes are TRBV11-2 and TRBJ2-7; a weak D match, TRBD1 (5 bases). The CDR3 loop spans 14 amino acids. Germline CDR1 is SGHAT and CDR2 is FQNNGV. Trimming stripped 4 bases from V and 6 bases from J, with 16 bases between. This CDR3 reads CASSSNLGPGEQYF. In DNA, the CDR3 is TGTGCCAGCAGCTCAAATCTGGGGCCTGGCGAGCAGTACTTC.

The chain has TRBV6-5 and TRBJ1-4; 9 nucleotides match TRBD1. The CDR3 sequence is 13 residues long. Germline CDR1 and CDR2: MNHEY and SVGAGI. Unmatched junction bases numbered 3, after V lost 6 bases and J lost 7 bases. CDR3 protein: CASRPGQGEKLFF. The CDR3 nucleotides read TGTGCCAGCAGACCGGGACAGGGTGAAAAACTGTTTTTT.

The rearrangement joins TRBV28 to TRBJ2-6; D is possibly TRBD2 (6 bases). Germline values: CDR1 MDHEN, CDR2 SYDVKM. CDR3 length: 16 amino acids. The germline V and J ends were trimmed by 6 bases and 2 bases, with 14 bases remaining between them. CDR3: CASRLGGSTGANVLTF. The CDR3 region has the DNA TGTGCCAGCAGACTGGGGGGTTCAACTGGGGCCAACGTCCTGACTTTC.

The V call is TRBV11-1, the J call TRBJ2-5; the match to TRBD1 covers 11 bases. After removal of 5 bases from V and 5 bases from J, the junction contained 4 bases not matched to a gene. This CDR3 contains 14 residues. Germline V gene sequence: CDR1 SGHAT, CDR2 FQDESV (reference sequence). Here the CDR3 DNA reads TGTGCCAGCAGCCGGACAGGGGGCGAGGAGACCCAGTACTTC. Its translation is CASSRTGGEETQYF.

The chain recombines TRBV5-8 with TRBJ1-5; TRBD1 matches 9 bases. Germline loops: CDR1 SGHTS, CDR2 YDEGEE. V was pared by 2 bases and J by 3 bases, with 3 bases of the junction left unmatched. The CDR3 totals 15 residues. In nucleotides, the CDR3 is TGTGCCAGCAGCTTACAGGGGGCAATCAATCAGCCCCAGCATTTT. This sequence encodes CASSLQGAINQPQHF.

As DNA, the CDR3 is TGTGCCAGCAGCTTTGTAACTGCCTCTCAGAGCGAGCAGTACTTC. Protein product: CASSFVTASQSEQYF. The chain links TRBV7-9 to TRBJ2-7; D remains ambiguous. The germline V and J ends were trimmed by 3 bases and 6 bases, with 18 bases remaining between them. The CDR3 contains 15 residues. In germline, CDR1 is SEHNR, CDR2 FQNEAQ (reference sequence).

The V gene is TRBV9, the J gene TRBJ1-1, with D perhaps matching TRBD1 (5 bases). Germline CDR1 and CDR2: SGDLS and YYNGEE. Between the trimmed V and J ends, which lost 0 bases and 2 bases, there was a span of 11 bases. This CDR3 spans 15 amino acids. This CDR3 is CASSVEGPPNTEAFF. The CDR3 coding sequence is TGTGCCAGCAGCGTAGAGGGACCACCTAACACTGAAGCTTTCTTT. The full variable domain, with the rest looked up from reference TRBV9 and TRBJ1-1, is DSGVTQTPKHLITATGQRVTLRCSPRSGDLSVYWYQQSLDQGLQFLIQYYNGEERAKGNILERFSAQQFPDLHSELNLSSLELGDSALYFCASSVEGPPNTEAFFGQGTRLTVV.

The gene calls are TRBV6-1 and TRBJ2-2; the match to TRBD2 covers 8 bases. Germline V lookup: CDR1 MNHNS, CDR2 SASEGT. V shed 6 bases, J shed 6 bases, and the junction held 3 bases outside the gene matches. The CDR3 is made up of 13 amino acids. CDR3 protein: CASSGRAAGELFF. The CDR3 nucleotides are TGTGCCAGCAGCGGGAGGGCTGCCGGGGAGCTGTTTTTT.

Concerning this clone: Mismatch with germline at one junction end may stem from a read error. Other DNA sequences in the same sample also yield this CDR3. This rearrangement joins TRBV27 to TRBJ1-2; 12 bases line up with TRBD1. Germline V CDR1 and CDR2: MNHEY, SMNVEV (reference sequence). This CDR3 spans 15 amino acids. The CDR3 DNA sequence: TGTGCCAGTAGTTATTCCCTTGGGACAGGGGGCTACCCCTTCTTC. Amino acids: CASSYSLGTGGYPFF.

The J gene is TRBJ2-3, the V gene TRBV2; 12 bases align to TRBD2. CDR3 length equals 15 residues. J gave up 8 bases and V 5 bases, and 8 bases lay outside the gene matches. Per the germline V gene, CDR1 is SNHLY and CDR2 is FYNNEI. CDR3 sequence: CASSRTSGMTATQYF. The CDR3 DNA follows: TGTGCCAGCAGTCGGACTAGCGGGATGACGGCTACGCAGTATTTT. The full variable domain, in which reference TRBV2 and TRBJ2-3 provide the parts outside the CDR3, is EPEVTQTPSHQVTQMGQEVILRCVPISNHLYFYWYRQILGQKVEFLVSFYNNEISEKSEIFDDQFSVERPDGSNFTLKIRSTKLEDSAMYFCASSRTSGMTATQYFGPGTRLTVL.

V and J are TRBV6-1 and TRBJ1-1; D ambiguous. The V gene lost 7 bases and the J gene lost 1 base, with 16 bases spanning the gap. CDR1 is MNHNS, CDR2 SASEGT, per germline. The CDR3 is 15 residues long. The CDR3 DNA is TGTGCCAGCAACTTACACTCCCGAGGGAACACTGAAGCTTTCTTT. It specifies CASNLHSRGNTEAFF.

The chain employs TRBV19 and TRBJ2-5; D gene unclear. This CDR3 region has 15 residues. CDR1 is LNHDA and CDR2 is SQIVND in the germline V gene (reference sequence). V lost 1 base to trimming and J lost 2 bases, with 11 bases between them. CDR3 bases: TGTGCCAGTAGTATAGGCCAGCTAGGGCAAGAGACCCAGTACTTC. Translation gives CASSIGQLGQETQYF.

The rearrangement links TRBV14 to TRBJ2-2; 7 bases agree with TRBD1. The CDR3 extends over 15 amino acids. V gave up 0 bases and J gave up 5 bases; unmatched junction bases: 3. Germline V CDR1 and CDR2: SGHDN, FVKESK. CDR3 amino acids: CASSQEGGGTGELFF. In nucleotides, the CDR3 is TGTGCCAGCAGCCAAGAAGGGGGCGGGACCGGGGAGCTGTTTTTT.

The V and J genes are TRBV7-8 and TRBJ1-1, with a possible D match to TRBD1 (5 bases). Germline-derived CDR1 and CDR2 are SGHVS and FQNEAQ. With 1 base removed from V and 10 bases from J, the gap between germline ends came to 19 bases. The CDR3 totals 15 residues. The CDR3 DNA reads TGTGCCAGCAGCTTAGTACAGGACATCAACTCGGGAGCTTTCTTT. This sequence encodes CASSLVQDINSGAFF.

CDR3 coding DNA: TGTGCCACCAGCAGAGAGAGGGGAGCGTACAATGAGCAGTTCTTC. Its translation: CATSRERGAYNEQFF. V is TRBV15 and J is TRBJ2-1; D assignment may be TRBD1 or TRBD2 (5 bases each). The germline V gene has CDR1 LNHNV and CDR2 YYDKDF (reference sequence). V was cut by 0 bases and J by 4 bases, with 10 bases left in between. This CDR3 region has 15 residues.

The CDR3 region is CASSEKGLPYEQYF. CDR3 DNA sequence: TGTGCCAGCAGTGAAAAAGGACTACCCTACGAGCAGTACTTC. The chain has TRBV6-1 and TRBJ2-7; maybe TRBD2 (6 bases). Germline values: CDR1 MNHNS, CDR2 SASEGT. The CDR3 is 14 amino acids. Trimming cost V 2 bases and J 2 bases, with 10 bases left between them.